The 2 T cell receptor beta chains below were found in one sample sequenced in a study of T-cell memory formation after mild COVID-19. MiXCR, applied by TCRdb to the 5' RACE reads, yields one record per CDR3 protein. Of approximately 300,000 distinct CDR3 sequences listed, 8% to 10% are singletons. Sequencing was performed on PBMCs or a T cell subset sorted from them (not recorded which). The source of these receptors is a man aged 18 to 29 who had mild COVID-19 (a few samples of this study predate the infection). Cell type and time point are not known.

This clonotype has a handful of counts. In nucleotides, the CDR3 is TGTGCCAGCAGCCAAGATCGAGACACGGGGGACCTCCAAGAGACCCAGTACTTC. This codes for CASSQDRDTGDLQETQYF. The chain is built from TRBV4-2 and TRBJ2-5; D is perhaps TRBD2 (6 bases). The CDR3 loop spans 18 amino acids. The germline CDR1 and CDR2 sequences are LGHNA and YNFKEQ. V was clipped by 0 bases and J by 1 base, with 18 bases between them.

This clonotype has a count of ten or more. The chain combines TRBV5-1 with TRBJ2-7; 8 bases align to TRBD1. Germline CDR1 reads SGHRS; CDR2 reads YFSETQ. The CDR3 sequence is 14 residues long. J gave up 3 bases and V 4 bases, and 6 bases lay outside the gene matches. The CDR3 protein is CASSTTGGSYEQYV. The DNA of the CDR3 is TGCGCCAGCAGCACCACAGGGGGAAGCTACGAGCAGTACGTC.